The 5 T cell receptor beta chains below were found in one sample sequenced in a study of CD8 T cells in ankylosing spondylitis. Study-wide results and limits: Characteristic, it appeared, of ankylosing spondylitis blood was a TCR beta motif of roughly eight highly homologous variants.

Antigens of these TCRs are unknown. TCRdb itself ran the 5' RACE reads through MiXCR, one entry per CDR3 protein. The sample has roughly 370,000 distinct CDR3 sequences, 20% to 25% seen once; the top ten hold about a sixth. The sequenced sample was blood, either unsorted or a sorted T cell fraction (not recorded which). These receptors came from a male donor with ankylosing spondylitis.

This clonotype was observed at least ten times. The chain employs TRBV20-1 and TRBJ2-7; TRBD2 might be the D (6 bases). The CDR3 consists of 14 residues. The germline V gene has CDR1 DFQATT and CDR2 SNEGSKA (reference sequence). V was pared by 1 base and J by 0 bases, with 10 bases between. DNA of the CDR3: TGCAGTGCTAGAGGGGGGGATTACTCCTACGAGCAGTACTTC. It codes for CSARGGDYSYEQYF.

This clonotype has only a few counts. This chain uses TRBV27 with TRBJ2-1; 9 bases line up with TRBD1. The CDR3 has 16 residues. Germline V gives CDR1 MNHEY, CDR2 SMNVEV (reference sequence). Trimming at V came to 6 bases and at J to 1 base, leaving 7 bases not matched to a gene. The CDR3 sequence is CASSPRGTGSYNEQFF. The CDR3 DNA follows: TGTGCCAGCAGCCCAAGGGGGACAGGGTCCTACAATGAGCAGTTCTTC.

This clonotype appeared many times. The rearrangement links TRBV6-5 to TRBJ2-3; 9 positions match TRBD2. V gave up 2 bases and J gave up 3 bases; unmatched junction bases: 6. Germline V gene data show CDR1 as MNHEY and CDR2 as SVGAGI. The CDR3 is 16 amino acids. In DNA, the CDR3 is TGTGCCAGCAGTTACGTTGATAGCGGGAGTACAGATACGCAGTATTTT. This gives the protein CASSYVDSGSTDTQYF.

This clonotype was picked up one time. This chain uses TRBV5-1 with TRBJ2-7; D is unclear. The V and J ends lost 3 bases and 7 bases respectively, with 20 bases between them. The germline CDR1 and CDR2 sequences are SGHRS and YFSETQ. This CDR3 has 15 amino acids. The chain's CDR3 is CASSWGNLRSGEQYF. Here the CDR3 DNA reads TGCGCCAGCAGCTGGGGAAACCTACGTAGTGGGGAGCAGTACTTC. Drawing the rest from reference TRBV5-1 and TRBJ2-7, the complete variable domain is KAGVTQTPRYLIKTRGQQVTLSCSPISGHRSVSWYQQTPGQGLQFLFEYFSETQRNKGNFPGRFSGRQFSNSRSEMNVSTLELGDSALYLCASSWGNLRSGEQYFGPGTRLTVT.

This clonotype was seen more than once but under ten times. The genes are TRBV29-1 and TRBJ1-1; D may be TRBD1 (6 bases). The V end lost 8 bases, the J end lost 1 base, and 8 bases lay between the germline ends. Germline V gene sequence: CDR1 SQVTM, CDR2 ANQGSEA. The CDR3 is 11 residues long. The DNA for the CDR3 is TGCAGCATGGGACAGAACACTGAAGCTTTCTTT. This translates into CSMGQNTEAFF.